A selection of T cell receptor beta chains follows, all from one sample in a study of T-cell memory formation after mild COVID-19. TCRdb reanalysed the 5' RACE reads using MiXCR and keeps one entry per CDR3 protein. In the table there are roughly 220,000 distinct CDR3 sequences, 9.5% of which are singletons. Sequenced material: PBMCs or a T cell subset sorted from them (not recorded which). These receptor sequences come from a man aged 18 to 30 who had mild COVID-19 (a few samples of this study predate the infection). Cell type and time point are not known. Both conserved end residues are part of each CDR3. A D gene is named only where the DNA matches it firmly. Part of the rows lack a size; the others show once, few, many or a class for expanded clones.

>TRBV6-6|TRBD1|TRBJ1-2|NA
CASRLTGEAGYTF
TGTGCCAGCAGACTAACAGGGGAGGCTGGCTACACCTTC
>TRBV28|NA|TRBJ2-3|NA
CASRLTWGRPDTQYF
TGTGCCAGCAGGCTGACATGGGGGCGACCAGATACGCAGTATTTT
>TRBV6-6|NA|TRBJ2-3|many
CASSGGTDTQYF
TGTGCCAGCTCAGGGGGCACAGATACGCAGTATTTT
>TRBV5-1|TRBD2|TRBJ2-3|NA
CASSTGTSGGMDTQYF
TGCGCCAGCAGCACCGGGACTAGCGGGGGAATGGATACGCAGTATTTT
>TRBV12-3/TRBV12-4|NA|TRBJ1-2|few
CASSPGGVYYGYTF
TGTGCCAGCAGCCCTGGGGGGGTATACTATGGCTACACCTTC
>TRBV7-6|TRBD2|TRBJ2-3|NA
CASGGTSGPDTQYF
TGTGCCAGCGGCGGGACTAGCGGCCCAGATACGCAGTATTTT
>TRBV6-2/TRBV6-3|TRBD2|TRBJ2-3|NA
CASSYRLAGLDTQYF
TGTGCCAGCAGTTACCGGCTAGCGGGCCTAGATACGCAGTATTTT
>TRBV11-1|TRBD1|TRBJ1-6|NA
CDSSFGQGGWRDSPLHF
TGTGACAGCAGCTTCGGACAGGGAGGATGGCGGGATTCACCCCTCCACTTT
>TRBV7-2|NA|TRBJ2-3|NA
CASSLSGRTDTQYF
TGTGCCAGCAGCCTGTCCGGGCGCACAGATACGCAGTATTTT
>TRBV9|NA|TRBJ1-3|few
CASSVGQGLSGNTIYF
TGTGCCAGCAGCGTAGGGCAGGGTCTCTCTGGAAACACCATATATTTT
>TRBV20-1|NA|TRBJ2-6|once
CSAISGANVLTF
TGCAGTGCTATATCTGGGGCCAACGTCCTGACTTTC
>TRBV12-3/TRBV12-4|NA|TRBJ1-1|many
CASNLGDTEAFF
TGTGCCAGCAACCTTGGAGACACTGAAGCTTTCTTT
>TRBV5-4|TRBD1|TRBJ2-3|NA
CASSRDSLKDTQYF
TGTGCCAGCAGCCGGGACAGTCTCAAAGATACGCAGTATTTT
>TRBV2|NA|TRBJ2-6|many
CASNRDASGANVLTF
TGTGCCAGCAACAGGGACGCATCTGGGGCCAACGTCCTGACTTTC
>TRBV3-1|NA|TRBJ1-2|few
CASSPRAGFYGYTF
TGTGCCAGCAGCCCCCGAGCGGGGTTCTATGGCTACACCTTC
>TRBV11-2|NA|TRBJ1-5|many
CASSYDWGGPQHF
TGTGCCAGCAGCTACGACTGGGGGGGGCCCCAGCATTTT
>TRBV5-1|TRBD1|TRBJ2-4|NA
CASSERQGLAKNIQYF
TGCGCCAGCAGCGAGAGACAGGGCTTAGCCAAAAACATTCAGTACTTC
>TRBV7-2|NA|TRBJ2-6|NA
CASSQRGTTLSGANVLTF
TGTGCCAGCAGCCAGAGGGGGACGACCCTCTCTGGGGCCAACGTCCTGACTTTC
>TRBV5-6|NA|TRBJ2-1|NA
CASSAENEQFF
TGTGCCAGCAGCGCCGAGAATGAGCAGTTCTTC
>TRBV29-1|TRBD1|TRBJ2-1|few
CSVTRDRGNEQFF
TGCAGCGTCACGCGGGACAGGGGGAATGAGCAGTTCTTC
>TRBV30|NA|TRBJ1-5|few
CAWSGGSNQPQHF
TGTGCCTGGAGTGGGGGGAGCAATCAGCCCCAGCATTTT
>TRBV6-2/TRBV6-3|NA|TRBJ2-1|NA
CASSYKGSQFF
TGTGCCAGCAGTTATAAAGGGTCGCAGTTCTTC
>TRBV6-2/TRBV6-3|TRBD1|TRBJ1-1|few
CASGGQAGSEAFF
TGTGCCAGCGGGGGACAGGCTGGCTCTGAAGCTTTCTTT
>TRBV20-1|NA|TRBJ2-5|NA
CSAPRKRTQYF
TGCAGTGCTCCTAGGAAGAGGACCCAGTACTTC
>TRBV7-9|TRBD1|TRBJ2-3|many
CASSPGQGDSDTQYF
TGTGCCAGCAGCCCCGGACAGGGCGATTCAGATACGCAGTATTTT
>TRBV25-1|TRBD1|TRBJ2-1|few
CASSDAAGTGAYPKQFF
TGTGCCAGCAGTGACGCGGCGGGGACAGGGGCCTATCCGAAGCAGTTCTTC
>TRBV29-1|NA|TRBJ2-1|NA
CSGGVRAPYNEQFF
TGCAGCGGGGGGGTAAGAGCGCCGTACAATGAGCAGTTCTTC
>TRBV20-1|TRBD2|TRBJ2-1|NA
CSAPTGGYGNEQFF
TGCAGTGCCCCGACGGGGGGTTACGGCAATGAGCAGTTCTTC
>TRBV6-2/TRBV6-3|NA|TRBJ2-5|few
CASSGPGGTQYF
TGTGCCAGCAGCGGGCCTGGCGGGACCCAGTACTTC
>TRBV5-4|TRBD1|TRBJ2-7|NA
CASSLETGGSEQYF
TGTGCCAGCAGCTTGGAGACAGGGGGTAGCGAGCAGTACTTC
>TRBV27|TRBD2|TRBJ2-2|NA
CASSRPPGLAGGPDTGELFF
TGTGCCAGCAGTCGCCCTCCGGGACTAGCGGGGGGGCCGGACACCGGGGAGCTGTTTTTT
>TRBV5-6|TRBD2|TRBJ2-3|many
CASSFLSGGPLGDTQYF
TGTGCCAGCAGCTTCCTTAGCGGGGGGCCTCTAGGAGATACGCAGTATTTT